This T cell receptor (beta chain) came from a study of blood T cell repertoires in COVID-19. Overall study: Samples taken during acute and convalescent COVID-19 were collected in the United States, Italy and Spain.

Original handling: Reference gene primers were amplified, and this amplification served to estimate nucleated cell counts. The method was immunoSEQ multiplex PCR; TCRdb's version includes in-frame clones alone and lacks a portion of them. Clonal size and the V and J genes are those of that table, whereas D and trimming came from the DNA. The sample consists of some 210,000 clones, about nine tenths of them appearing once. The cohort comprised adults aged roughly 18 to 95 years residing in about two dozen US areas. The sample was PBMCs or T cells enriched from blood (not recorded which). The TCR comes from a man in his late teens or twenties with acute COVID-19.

CDR3 nucleotides: TGTGCCAGCAGGAGAGGGACATACCTGAATGAGCAGTTCTTC. Its translation is CASRRGTYLNEQFF. The rearrangement links TRBV6-5 to TRBJ2-1, with D possibly matching TRBD1 (6 bases). The V gene lost 6 bases and the J gene lost 7 bases, with 16 bases spanning the gap. This CDR3 spans 14 amino acids. Looked up from germline, CDR1 is MNHEY and CDR2 is SVGAGI.